This TCR beta chain was obtained from a study of T cell changes during pregnancy in multiple sclerosis. The CDR3 runs to 16 residues. Clones were sequenced by immunoSEQ multiplex PCR, and TCRdb holds only the in-frame ones, with some missing. The sample records over 45,000 clones, more than 85% being singletons. This receptor was identified in a female donor with multiple sclerosis, enrolled in a pregnancy study. This chain joins TRBV21-1 and TRBJ1-4; TRBD1, the table's D call, was not compared with the DNA. TRBV21-1 is deemed a pseudogene. Specimen: CD4+ T cells from peripheral blood mononuclear cells, collected in the third trimester of pregnancy. This CDR3 reads CASSDWTGATNEKLFF. In DNA form, the CDR3 reads TGTGCCAGCAGCGACTGGACAGGTGCAACTAATGAAAAACTGTTTTTT.